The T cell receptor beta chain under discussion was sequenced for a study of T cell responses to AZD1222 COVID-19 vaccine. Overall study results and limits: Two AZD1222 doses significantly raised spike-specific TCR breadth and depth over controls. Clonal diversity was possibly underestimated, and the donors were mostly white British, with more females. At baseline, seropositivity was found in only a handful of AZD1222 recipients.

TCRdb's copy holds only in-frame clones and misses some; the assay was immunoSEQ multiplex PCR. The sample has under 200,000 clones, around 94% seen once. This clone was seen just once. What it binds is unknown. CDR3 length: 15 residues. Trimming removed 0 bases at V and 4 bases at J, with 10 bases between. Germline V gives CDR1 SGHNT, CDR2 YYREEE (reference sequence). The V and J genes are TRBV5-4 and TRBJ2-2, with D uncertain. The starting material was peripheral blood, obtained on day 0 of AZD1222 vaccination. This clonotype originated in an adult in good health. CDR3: CASSLDSPSTGELFF. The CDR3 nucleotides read TGTGCCAGCAGCTTGGACTCTCCGAGCACCGGGGAGCTGTTTTTT.